This T cell receptor beta chain was observed in a study of CD8+ T cells in alopecia areata. Study background: The study gave tofacitinib for 6 to 18 months, then 6 months off drug. Findings and caveats of the study: Treatment with tofacitinib significantly lowered scalp clonality and reduced expanded CD8+ clones among the top 100. In scalp and blood during tofacitinib, many expanded lesional clones persisted.

RNA extraction was followed by reverse transcription into cDNA, which acted as the sequencing template. Clones were sequenced by immunoSEQ multiplex PCR, and TCRdb holds only the in-frame ones, with some missing. This sample has about 210,000 clones; under 75% occur once, and the top ten carry roughly 1.5%. Treatment defined: oral pan-JAK inhibitor, 5-10 mg twice daily. Those with alopecia areata gave lesional scalp punch biopsies and peripheral blood. Worth noting for this clone: Its antigen is currently unknown.

The sequences come from CD4+ T cells sorted from blood, collected at week 4, from a patient treated with tofacitinib. This receptor was obtained from a human donor with alopecia areata.

Written as DNA, the CDR3 is TGTGCCAGCAGTGCTGGTCAGAATCAGCCCCAGCATTTT. Translation: CASSAGQNQPQHF. This chain joins TRBV2 and TRBJ1-5, with no clear D. The germline V gene has CDR1 SNHLY and CDR2 FYNNEI. The ends were cut back, 4 bases at V and 4 bases at J, with 8 bases in the middle. The CDR3 spans 13 residues.